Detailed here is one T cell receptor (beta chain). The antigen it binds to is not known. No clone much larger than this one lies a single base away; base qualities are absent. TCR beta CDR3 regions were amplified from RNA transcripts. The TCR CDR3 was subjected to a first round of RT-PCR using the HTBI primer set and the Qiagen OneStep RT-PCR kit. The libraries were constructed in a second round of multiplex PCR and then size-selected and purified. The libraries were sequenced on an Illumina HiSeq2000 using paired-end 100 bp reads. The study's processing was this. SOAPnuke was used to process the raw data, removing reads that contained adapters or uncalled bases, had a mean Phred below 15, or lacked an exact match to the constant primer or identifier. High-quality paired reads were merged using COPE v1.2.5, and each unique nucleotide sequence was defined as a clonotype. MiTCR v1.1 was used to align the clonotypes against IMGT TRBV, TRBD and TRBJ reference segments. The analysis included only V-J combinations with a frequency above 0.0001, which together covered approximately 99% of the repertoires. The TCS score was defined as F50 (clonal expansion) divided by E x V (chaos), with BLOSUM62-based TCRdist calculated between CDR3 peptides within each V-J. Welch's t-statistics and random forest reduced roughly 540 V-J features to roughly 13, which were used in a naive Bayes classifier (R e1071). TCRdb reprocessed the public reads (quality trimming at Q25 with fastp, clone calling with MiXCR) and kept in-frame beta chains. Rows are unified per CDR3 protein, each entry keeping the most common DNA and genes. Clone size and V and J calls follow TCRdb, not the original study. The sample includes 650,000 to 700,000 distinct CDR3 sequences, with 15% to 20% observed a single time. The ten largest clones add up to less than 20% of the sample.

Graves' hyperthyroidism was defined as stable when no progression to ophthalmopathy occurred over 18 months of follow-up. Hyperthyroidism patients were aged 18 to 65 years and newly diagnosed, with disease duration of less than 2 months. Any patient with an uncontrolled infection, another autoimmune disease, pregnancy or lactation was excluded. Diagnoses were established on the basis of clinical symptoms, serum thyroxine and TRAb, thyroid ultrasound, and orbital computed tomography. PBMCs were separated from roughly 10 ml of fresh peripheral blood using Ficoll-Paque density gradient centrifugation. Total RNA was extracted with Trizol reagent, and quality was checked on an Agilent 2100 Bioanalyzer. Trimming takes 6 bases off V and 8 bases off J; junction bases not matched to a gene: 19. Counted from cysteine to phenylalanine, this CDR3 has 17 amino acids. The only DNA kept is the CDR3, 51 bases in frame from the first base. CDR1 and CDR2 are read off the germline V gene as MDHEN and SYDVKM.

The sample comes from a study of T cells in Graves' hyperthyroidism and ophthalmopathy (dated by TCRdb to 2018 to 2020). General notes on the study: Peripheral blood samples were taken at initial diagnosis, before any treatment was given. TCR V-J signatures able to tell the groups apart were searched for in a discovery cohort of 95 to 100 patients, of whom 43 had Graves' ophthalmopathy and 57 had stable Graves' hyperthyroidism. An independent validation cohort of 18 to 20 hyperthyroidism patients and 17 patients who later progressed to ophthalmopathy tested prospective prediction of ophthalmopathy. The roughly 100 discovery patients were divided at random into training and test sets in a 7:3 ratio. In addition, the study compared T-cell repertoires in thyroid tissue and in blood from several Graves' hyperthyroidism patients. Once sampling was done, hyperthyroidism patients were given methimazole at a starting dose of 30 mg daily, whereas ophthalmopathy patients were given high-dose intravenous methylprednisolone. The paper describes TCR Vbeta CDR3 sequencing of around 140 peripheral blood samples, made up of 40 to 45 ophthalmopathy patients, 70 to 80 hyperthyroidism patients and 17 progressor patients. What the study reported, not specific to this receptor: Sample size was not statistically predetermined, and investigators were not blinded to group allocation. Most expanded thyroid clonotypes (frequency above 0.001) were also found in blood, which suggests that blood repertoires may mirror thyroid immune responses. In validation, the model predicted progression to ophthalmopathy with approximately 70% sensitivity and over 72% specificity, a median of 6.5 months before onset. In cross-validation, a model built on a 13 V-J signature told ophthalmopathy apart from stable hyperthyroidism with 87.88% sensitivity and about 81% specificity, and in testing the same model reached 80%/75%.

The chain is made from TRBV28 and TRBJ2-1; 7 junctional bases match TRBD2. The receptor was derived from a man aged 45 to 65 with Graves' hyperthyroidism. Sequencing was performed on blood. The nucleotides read TGTGCCAGCAGAAGGGCGGGAGCGCCTGAAAGTATGGATGAGCAGTTCTTC. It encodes CASRRAGAPESMDEQFF.